These 18 T cell receptor beta chains share one sample of origin, sequenced in a study of persistence of HIV-infected CD4 T cells (dated by TCRdb to 2019 to 2021). The immunoSEQ hsTCRB assay version 4, run in survey mode, was used to sequence TCRbeta repertoires from genomic DNA. TCRdb obtained this table from immuneACCESS and retained in-frame rearrangements with V and J assigned. These tables miss some clones; where compared with another copy, unresolved V genes account for less than half of the shortfall, and the remainder is unexplained. This sample lists around 47,000 clones; approximately 91% were detected once. The top ten clonotypes cover 1.5% to 2% of the sample. No antigens are known for them. In the paper's terms, the treatment or condition label means: suppressive antiretroviral therapy. Cells were stimulated with anti-CD3/anti-CD28 magnetic beads as a nonspecific positive control representing the CD4+ T cell repertoire. Responding CD4+ T cells were sorted by upregulation of both CD40 ligand and CD69.

This material consisted of CD4+ T cells sorted from PBMCs after approximately 19-hour stimulation, taken from a patient who received antiretroviral therapy. Interpreted using the paper, the cell subset or site label stands for: CD40L+CD69+ CD4 T cells responding to anti-CD3/anti-CD28 beads, representing the overall repertoire. The receptors originated from an adult man with HIV who was CMV-seropositive.

This clone was detected only once. The chain uses TRBV7-8 and TRBJ2-7; D is perhaps TRBD2 (6 bases). Germline lookup yields CDR1 SGHVS and CDR2 FQNEAQ. The V end was cut by 5 bases, the J end by 7 bases, with 15 bases between. This CDR3 contains 13 residues. The CDR3 sequence: CASSRELEGEQYF. The DNA for the CDR3 is TGTGCCAGCAGCCGCGAGCTGGAGGGGGAGCAGTACTTC.

This clone was detected only once. V is TRBV6-5 and J is TRBJ1-4, with D hard to call. Trimming cost V 5 bases and J 5 bases, with 12 bases left between them. The germline V gene has CDR1 MNHEY and CDR2 SVGAGI. The CDR3 runs 14 residues. The CDR3 is CASSLRWANEKLFF. The CDR3 bases are TGTGCCAGCAGTCTCAGGTGGGCCAATGAAAAACTGTTTTTT.

The V gene is TRBV7-6, the J gene TRBJ1-5, with no clear D. Per germline, CDR1 SGHVS and CDR2 FNYEAQ. Trimming pared 0 bases from V and 7 bases from J, leaving 10 bases between. The CDR3 contains 14 residues. The DNA of the CDR3 is TGTGCCAGCAGCTTAGCTTCAGGCGCCCAGCCCCAGCATTTT. Translating it yields CASSLASGAQPQHF.

The chain has TRBV27 and TRBJ1-1; 7 nucleotides match TRBD1. Trimming removed 7 bases from V and 0 bases from J; junction bases left unmatched: 8. This CDR3 contains 15 residues. From germline, CDR1 is MNHEY and CDR2 SMNVEV (reference sequence). DNA of the CDR3: TGTGCCAGCAATGCTTACAGGGGACTGAACACTGAAGCTTTCTTT. It codes for CASNAYRGLNTEAFF.

This chain links TRBV5-1 with TRBJ1-3; no clear D. This CDR3 has 12 residues. Trimming pared 1 base from V and 4 bases from J, leaving 3 bases between. Germline V gene lookup returns CDR1 SGHRS and CDR2 YFSETQ. The CDR3 DNA reads as TGCGCCAGCAGCTTGATGGGAAACACCATATATTTT. It specifies CASSLMGNTIYF.

This chain connects TRBV28 to TRBJ2-7; unclear D gene. Trimming took off 6 bases at V and 6 bases at J, with 9 bases between the two ends. The CDR3 has 11 amino acids. CDR1 MDHEN and CDR2 SYDVKM come from the germline V gene. The chain's CDR3 is CASSMKLEQYF. The CDR3 nucleotides are TGTGCCAGCAGCATGAAACTCGAGCAGTACTTC.

The V call is TRBV10-2, the J call TRBJ1-5, with 7 bases matching TRBD1. There are 13 residues in the CDR3. V was pared by 8 bases and J by 5 bases, with 6 bases of the junction left unmatched. From germline, CDR1 is WSHSY and CDR2 SAAADI. CDR3 sequence (DNA): TGCGCCAGCTCCGCAGGGGGACATCAGCCCCAGCATTTT. This encodes CASSAGGHQPQHF.

The J gene is TRBJ2-1, the V gene TRBV11-3, with D possibly matching TRBD1 (6 bases). The CDR3 extends over 14 amino acids. Germline lookup yields CDR1 SGHNT and CDR2 YENEEA. V dropped 5 bases and J dropped 2 bases, with 10 bases sitting between them. CDR3 in amino acids: CASSPQGAYNEQFF. Written as DNA, the CDR3 is TGTGCCAGCAGCCCACAGGGAGCCTACAATGAGCAGTTCTTC.

The chain uses TRBV11-1 and TRBJ1-5; unclear D gene. Germline V gene lookup returns CDR1 SGHAT and CDR2 FQDESV (reference sequence). CDR3 size: 13 residues. V lost 1 base to trimming and J lost 6 bases, with 7 bases between them. This CDR3 is CASSLDTSQPQHF. The DNA of the CDR3 is TGTGCCAGCAGCTTAGACACCTCTCAGCCCCAGCATTTT.

The V gene is TRBV4-2, the J gene TRBJ2-3, with D unresolved. The CDR3 totals 15 residues. The V and J ends lost 2 bases and 3 bases respectively, with 12 bases between them. CDR1 is LGHNA, CDR2 YNFKEQ, per germline. The CDR3, as DNA: TGTGCCAGCAGCCAAAAGTATGACGGGACAGATACGCAGTATTTT. Protein product: CASSQKYDGTDTQYF.

V and J are TRBV3-1 (or the pseudogene TRBV3-2) and TRBJ1-5; D is unclear. Germline V CDR1 and CDR2: LGHDT, YNNKEL (reference sequence). The CDR3 sequence is 16 residues long. Trimming took 4 bases from V and 2 from J, leaving 15 bases between them. CDR3 loop: CASSPREYGGNQPQHF. CDR3 coding DNA: TGTGCCAGCAGCCCCCGGGAGTATGGGGGCAATCAGCCCCAGCATTTT.

The chain joins TRBV5-1 to TRBJ2-3, with 9 bases aligning to TRBD1. CDR3 length equals 16 residues. After removal of 4 bases from V and 2 bases from J, the junction contained 8 bases not matched to a gene. Germline V gene sequence: CDR1 SGHRS, CDR2 YFSETQ. CDR3 sequence: CASSTGQGDTTDTQYF. The CDR3 DNA reads as TGCGCCAGCAGCACGGGACAGGGAGATACCACAGATACGCAGTATTTT.

This clone was seen a few times. The V gene is TRBV3-1 (or the pseudogene TRBV3-2), the J gene TRBJ1-1; D is uncertain. CDR1 is LGHDT, CDR2 YNNKEL, per germline (reference sequence). The CDR3 covers 13 residues. Trimming left V 2 bases short and J 4 bases short, with 8 bases between. DNA for the CDR3: TGTGCCAGCAGCCAAATTCGGTCCACTGAAGCTTTCTTT. It codes for CASSQIRSTEAFF.

V and J are TRBV6-6 and TRBJ1-6, with no clear D. In germline, CDR1 is MNHNY, CDR2 SVGAGI (reference sequence). The CDR3 totals 15 residues. Trimming removed 6 bases from V and 5 bases from J, with 14 bases in between. The CDR3 nucleotides read TGTGCCAGCAGCCCAGGTCTTTACAATAATTCACCCCTCCACTTT. This codes for CASSPGLYNNSPLHF.

The chain carries TRBV3-1 (or the pseudogene TRBV3-2) and TRBJ2-1; D possibly matches TRBD1 or TRBD2 (5 bases each). This CDR3 is built from 13 residues. Germline V CDR1 and CDR2: LGHDT, YNNKEL (reference sequence). V lost 4 bases and J lost 13, with 17 bases in between. The chain's CDR3 is CASSLRGDTGQFF. CDR3 nucleotides: TGTGCCAGCAGCCTCCGAGGGGATACCGGACAGTTCTTC.

In nucleotides, the CDR3 is TGTGCCAGCAGCCCGCGGGGAACAGATACGCAGTATTTT. Translating gives CASSPRGTDTQYF. This rearrangement joins TRBV3-1 (or the pseudogene TRBV3-2) to TRBJ2-3; weak D call: TRBD2 (6 bases). CDR3 length: 13 residues. Germline loops: CDR1 LGHDT, CDR2 YNNKEL (reference sequence). Trimming removed 4 bases at V and 3 bases at J, with 8 bases between.

The chain uses TRBV14 and TRBJ2-7; D possibly corresponds to TRBD1 (6 bases). V was trimmed by 0 bases and J by 6 bases, leaving 9 bases between them. The CDR3 totals 13 residues. Germline lookup yields CDR1 SGHDN and CDR2 FVKESK. This CDR3 is CASSQDAGAEQYF. The CDR3 coding sequence is TGTGCCAGCAGCCAAGACGCAGGGGCCGAGCAGTACTTC.

J is TRBJ1-1 and V is TRBV19; tentatively, D is TRBD1 (5 bases). This CDR3 region has 14 residues. Germline V gives CDR1 LNHDA, CDR2 SQIVND (reference sequence). V was clipped by 8 bases and J by 3 bases, with 16 bases between them. The DNA for the CDR3 is TGTGCCAGTCAAACGATCAGGGACGACACTGAAGCTTTCTTT. This gives the protein CASQTIRDDTEAFF.